Below, 27 T cell receptor beta chains from the same sample are listed, as sequenced in a study of control samples from healthy donors and cancer patients. Data came from immunoSEQ multiplex PCR; TCRdb stores just in-frame clones and leaves some out. The sample gives about 170,000 clones, about 94% of which show up once; over 4% is in the top ten. The sample comprised blood. The receptors originated from a woman aged 60-70 years in good health.

The chain couples TRBV23-1 to TRBJ1-6; no reliable D call. TRBV23-1 is an open reading frame, and its role is uncertain. This CDR3 has 19 residues. Trimming shortened V by 0 bases and J by 5 bases, and 20 bases separated the two germline ends. The CDR3 protein is CASSQSPSCGSRDNSPLHF. CDR3 nucleotides: TGCGCCAGCAGTCAATCACCAAGTTGTGGGTCGAGGGATAATTCACCCCTCCACTTT.

This CDR3 is CSTHRFENTEAFF. As DNA, the CDR3 is TGCAGCACCCATAGATTTGAGAACACTGAAGCTTTCTTT. The genes are TRBV29-1 and TRBJ1-1; D gene unclear. Trimming left V 8 bases short and J 1 base short, with 14 bases between. Germline V gene sequence: CDR1 SQVTM, CDR2 ANQGSEA. The CDR3 sequence is 13 residues long.

Concerning this clone: Within the sample, other DNA sequences also encode this same CDR3. This rearrangement joins TRBV14 to TRBJ1-5; a weak D match, TRBD1 (5 bases). The germline V and J ends were trimmed by 0 bases and 6 bases, with 21 bases remaining between them. The germline V gene has CDR1 SGHDN and CDR2 FVKESK. The CDR3 is 18 amino acids. CDR3: CASSQETGRGRGGQPQHF. The CDR3 nucleotides read TGTGCCAGCAGCCAAGAAACGGGAAGGGGAAGGGGTGGTCAGCCCCAGCATTTT. The variable domain in full, with the rest retrieved from reference TRBV14 and TRBJ1-5, is EAGVTQFPSHSVIEKGQTVTLRCDPISGHDNLYWYRRVMGKEIKFLLHFVKESKQDESGMPNNRFLAERTGGTYSTLKVQPAELEDSGVYFCASSQETGRGRGGQPQHFGDGTRLSIL.

This chain links TRBV27 with TRBJ2-1; D perhaps matches TRBD1 (7 bases). The CDR3 covers 17 residues. CDR1 and CDR2 (germline): MNHEY, SMNVEV (reference sequence). V was shortened by 5 bases and J by 3 bases, with 20 bases between the two germline ends. CDR3 sequence: CASSPYAGGGGYNEQFF. CDR3 nucleotides: TGTGCCAGCAGTCCGTACGCAGGGGGAGGTGGCTACAATGAGCAGTTCTTC.

The V and J genes are TRBV6-5 and TRBJ2-3; 8 nucleotides match TRBD2. CDR3 length: 15 residues. Germline loops: CDR1 MNHEY, CDR2 SVGAGI. V lost 7 bases to trimming and J lost 2 bases; unmatched junction nucleotides: 8. This chain's CDR3 is CASNPQRGLTDTQYF. CDR3 bases: TGTGCCAGCAACCCCCAGCGGGGGCTCACAGATACGCAGTATTTT.

This clone was counted only a few times. J is TRBJ1-1 and V is TRBV9; 7 bases agree with TRBD1. The CDR3 is 14 amino acids. The germline V gene encodes CDR1 SGDLS and CDR2 YYNGEE. V dropped 3 bases and J dropped 6; count of bases not matched to a gene: 8. The CDR3: CASSGLQGRSEAFF. CDR3 nucleotides: TGTGCCAGCAGCGGATTACAGGGGAGGTCTGAAGCTTTCTTT.

The chain combines TRBV19 with TRBJ2-2; either TRBD1 or TRBD2 may supply D (7 bases each). Deletions cut 10 bases from V and 5 bases from J, with 23 bases between. The CDR3 consists of 16 residues. Germline CDR1 is LNHDA and CDR2 is SQIVND (reference sequence). CDR3: CATTIRAGGGTGELFF. The CDR3 nucleotides read TGTGCCACTACTATCAGGGCAGGGGGAGGGACCGGGGAGCTGTTTTTT.

V and J are TRBV5-4 and TRBJ1-1; no definite D call. Germline loops: CDR1 SGHNT, CDR2 YYREEE (reference sequence). The CDR3 contains 13 residues. V was cut by 5 bases and J by 3 bases, with 11 bases left in between. The CDR3 reads CASSFDRDTEAFF. CDR3 coding DNA: TGTGCCAGCAGTTTTGACCGGGACACTGAAGCTTTCTTT.

The chain carries TRBV3-1 (or the pseudogene TRBV3-2) and TRBJ2-7; 12 bases align to TRBD1. CDR1 is LGHDT, CDR2 YNNKEL, per germline (reference sequence). The CDR3 consists of 14 residues. Trimming took 3 bases from V and 6 from J; bases not matched to a gene: 3. In DNA, the CDR3 is TGTGCCAGCAGCCAGGGACAGGGGGCTAGCGAGCAGTACTTC. This translates into CASSQGQGASEQYF.

The J gene is TRBJ1-6, the V gene TRBV6-6; no definite D call. CDR1 is MNHNY, CDR2 SVGAGI, per germline (reference sequence). V was cut by 2 bases and J by 6 bases, with 11 bases left in between. The CDR3 loop spans 15 amino acids. CDR3 DNA sequence: TGTGCCAGCAGTTACAGGGAAAACGTTAATTCACCCCTCCACTTT. It codes for CASSYRENVNSPLHF.

V is TRBV19 and J is TRBJ1-1; D is unclear. This CDR3 spans 14 amino acids. Deletions cut 3 bases from V and 1 base from J, with 9 bases between. Germline V gene data show CDR1 as LNHDA and CDR2 as SQIVND (reference sequence). CDR3 loop: CASSIPPQNTEAFF. The CDR3 nucleotides are TGTGCCAGTAGTATCCCCCCCCAGAACACTGAAGCTTTCTTT.

As regards this clone: Other DNA sequences in the sample encode the same CDR3. The CDR3 nucleotides read TGTGCCAGCAGCTTAAGCCGGGGCGAAAAACTGTTTTTT. Translating it yields CASSLSRGEKLFF. The gene calls are TRBV7-7 and TRBJ1-4; maybe TRBD1 (5 bases). The V gene's germline CDR1 is SSHAT and CDR2 FNYEAQ (reference sequence). The CDR3 is made up of 13 amino acids. Trimming removed 2 bases from V and 8 bases from J, with 9 bases in between. The full variable domain, rest sourced from reference TRBV7-7 and TRBJ1-4, is GAGVSQSPRYKVTKRGQDVTLRCDPISSHATLYWYQQALGQGPEFLTYFNYEAQPDKSGLPSDRFSAERPEGSISTLTIQRTEQRDSAMYRCASSLSRGEKLFFGSGTQLSVL.

The table lists this clone with a few counts. J is TRBJ1-5 and V is TRBV5-6; D is perhaps TRBD1 (5 bases). The CDR3 has 14 amino acids. The germline V and J ends were trimmed by 2 bases and 5 bases, with 11 bases remaining between them. Per germline, CDR1 SGHDT and CDR2 YYEEEE. The CDR3 nucleotides read TGTGCCAGCAGCTTTTCAGACAGAGATCAGCCCCAGCATTTT. Amino acids: CASSFSDRDQPQHF.

This chain links TRBV4-3 with TRBJ1-2; perhaps TRBD1 as D (6 bases). CDR3 length equals 15 residues. Germline CDR1 is LGHNA and CDR2 is YSLEER. V was trimmed by 4 bases and J by 3 bases, leaving 15 bases between them. Here the CDR3 DNA reads TGCGCCAGCAGCCGCAATAAGGACAGATACTATGGCTACACCTTC. Its protein is CASSRNKDRYYGYTF.

The rearrangement links TRBV27 to TRBJ1-6; a weak D match, TRBD1 (5 bases). V dropped 4 bases and J dropped 12 bases, with 22 bases sitting between them. The V gene's germline CDR1 is MNHEY and CDR2 SMNVEV (reference sequence). This CDR3 region has 16 residues. CDR3 in amino acids: CASSSPTATHIGPLHF. The CDR3 DNA is TGTGCCAGCAGTTCTCCGACAGCGACCCATATAGGACCCCTCCACTTT.

V usage is TRBV3-1 (or the pseudogene TRBV3-2) and J usage is TRBJ2-2, with TRBD2 matching over 8 bases. CDR1 and CDR2 from the germline V gene are LGHDT and YNNKEL (reference sequence). CDR3 size: 15 residues. The V and J ends lost 7 bases and 1 base, in that order; junction bases with no gene match: 5. The CDR3 is CASILAGGNTGELFF. Written as DNA, the CDR3 is TGTGCCAGCATCCTAGCGGGTGGGAACACCGGGGAGCTGTTTTTT.

This rearrangement joins TRBV7-2 to TRBJ1-2; TRBD1 matches 8 bases. The CDR3 extends over 13 amino acids. Unmatched junction bases numbered 4, after V lost 5 bases and J lost 5 bases. Per the germline V gene, CDR1 is SGHTA and CDR2 is FQGNSA. CDR3 in amino acids: CASSQGAEYGYTF. As DNA, the CDR3 is TGTGCCAGCAGCCAGGGGGCAGAGTATGGCTACACCTTC.

The V and J genes are TRBV27 and TRBJ2-3; D perhaps matches TRBD2 (5 bases). The CDR3 totals 16 residues. V dropped 8 bases and J dropped 1 base, with 19 bases sitting between them. CDR1 is MNHEY and CDR2 is SMNVEV in the germline V gene (reference sequence). The CDR3 reads CASVGIKGSRTDTQYF. CDR3 DNA: TGTGCCAGCGTCGGGATCAAAGGGTCCCGCACAGATACGCAGTATTTT.

The chain has TRBV29-1 and TRBJ2-1; D not certain. CDR1 and CDR2 (germline): SQVTM, ANQGSEA. V was shortened by 7 bases and J by 3 bases, with 13 bases between the two germline ends. The CDR3 contains 13 residues. As DNA, the CDR3 is TGCAGCGGGATGGGCTATGACTACAATGAGCAGTTCTTC. Protein product: CSGMGYDYNEQFF.

The rearrangement joins TRBV7-6 to TRBJ1-4; 7 bases line up with TRBD1. The CDR3 spans 15 residues. With 6 bases clipped from V and 2 bases from J, the junction kept 6 bases outside the gene matches. Germline-derived CDR1 and CDR2 are SGHVS and FNYEAQ. The CDR3 region has the DNA TGTGCCAGCAGTCCACAACAGGGGACTAATGAAAAACTGTTTTTT. Its translation: CASSPQQGTNEKLFF.

The chain recombines TRBV15 with TRBJ1-1; D gene uncertain. V shed 0 bases and J shed 2 bases, with 7 bases lying between them. The CDR3 contains 14 residues. Germline V CDR1 and CDR2: LNHNV, YYDKDF (reference sequence). The CDR3 coding sequence is TGTGCCACCAGCAGAGATTACACTAACACTGAAGCTTTCTTT. Residues: CATSRDYTNTEAFF.

CDR3 DNA sequence: TGTGCCAGCAGCTTAAGACTAGGAGACTACGAGCAGTACTTC. Its protein product is CASSLRLGDYEQYF. J is TRBJ2-7 and V is TRBV7-2; perhaps TRBD2 as D (6 bases). CDR1 is SGHTA, CDR2 FQGNSA, per germline. The CDR3 extends over 14 amino acids. Trimming took 2 bases from V and 3 from J, leaving 11 bases between them.

The V call is TRBV20-1, the J call TRBJ2-2; 9 bases align to TRBD2. Germline-derived CDR1 and CDR2 are DFQATT and SNEGSKA (reference sequence). Losses at the gene ends were 3 bases for V and 4 bases for J; bases not matched to a gene: 6. The CDR3 length is 15 residues. Here the CDR3 DNA reads TGCAGTGCTAGTGTAGGCGGGGGGGTCACCGGGGAGCTGTTTTTT. Amino acids: CSASVGGGVTGELFF.

This clone was found once. The CDR3 loop is CASSYGGQGREKLFF. The CDR3 DNA is TGTGCCAGCAGTTACGGCGGGCAGGGGCGCGAAAAACTGTTTTTT. The gene calls are TRBV6-5 and TRBJ1-4; D perhaps matches TRBD1 (6 bases). V lost 2 bases and J 8 bases, leaving 15 bases between the germline ends. The CDR3 is 15 residues long. CDR1 is MNHEY, CDR2 SVGAGI, per germline.

The chain couples TRBV7-3 to TRBJ2-2; TRBD2 aligns across 7 bases. The CDR3 loop spans 16 amino acids. J was trimmed by 6 bases and V by 3 bases; bases with no gene match: 10. Germline V lookup: CDR1 SGHTA, CDR2 FQGTGA. The CDR3 reads CASSFRSGGGAGELFF. Written as DNA, the CDR3 is TGTGCCAGCAGCTTCCGTTCCGGCGGGGGAGCCGGGGAGCTGTTTTTT.

The chain links TRBV5-6 to TRBJ1-4, with TRBD1 matching 7 bases. This CDR3 has 17 amino acids. V was clipped by 1 base and J by 0 bases; unmatched bases: 6. In germline, CDR1 is SGHDT, CDR2 YYEEEE. The chain's CDR3 is CASSLRAGGPTNEKLFF. The CDR3 DNA reads TGTGCCAGCAGCTTGCGGGCAGGGGGACCAACTAATGAAAAACTGTTTTTT.

The J gene is TRBJ2-5, the V gene TRBV10-3; D is ambiguous. The length of the CDR3 is 14 residues. Germline CDR1 ENHRY, CDR2 SYGVKD. Trimming took off 2 bases at V and 2 bases at J, with 9 bases between the two ends. CDR3 sequence: CAISEAVFQETQYF. Here the CDR3 DNA reads TGTGCCATCAGTGAGGCGGTCTTTCAAGAGACCCAGTACTTC.